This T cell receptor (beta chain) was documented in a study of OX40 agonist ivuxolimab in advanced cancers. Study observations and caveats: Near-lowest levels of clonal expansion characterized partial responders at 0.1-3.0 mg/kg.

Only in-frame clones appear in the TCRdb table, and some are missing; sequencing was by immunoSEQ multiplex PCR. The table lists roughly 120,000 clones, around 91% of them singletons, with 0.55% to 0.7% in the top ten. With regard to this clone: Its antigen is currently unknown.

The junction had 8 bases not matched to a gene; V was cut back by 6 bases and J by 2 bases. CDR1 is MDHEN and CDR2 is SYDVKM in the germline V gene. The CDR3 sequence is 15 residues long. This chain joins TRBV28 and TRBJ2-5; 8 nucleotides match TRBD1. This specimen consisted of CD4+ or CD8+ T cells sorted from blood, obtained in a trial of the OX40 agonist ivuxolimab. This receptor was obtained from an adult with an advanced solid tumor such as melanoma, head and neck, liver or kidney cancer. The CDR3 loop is CASRPTGGTQETQYF. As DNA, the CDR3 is TGTGCCAGCAGGCCCACAGGGGGAACGCAAGAGACCCAGTACTTC.